The 29 T cell receptor beta chains below all came from one sample that was sequenced in a study of T cell repertoires in cytomegalovirus infection. TCRdb reanalysed the reads using MiXCR and keeps one entry per CDR3 protein. The sample shows around 210,000 distinct CDR3 sequences, under 8.5% of them seen only once. Sequenced sample: PBMCs. These receptors all come from a human donor in good health (CMV status not recorded). Some clones in this sample may be carry-over from other donors' samples.

Many counts were recorded for this clonotype. This chain links TRBV10-3 with TRBJ2-3, with no clear D. The V and J ends lost 9 bases and 2 bases respectively, with 12 bases between them. The CDR3 contains 13 residues. CDR1 is ENHRY, CDR2 SYGVKD, per germline. CDR3: CAILPAFTDTQYF. For the CDR3, the DNA is TGTGCCATTCTCCCTGCCTTCACAGATACGCAGTATTTT.

This clonotype occurred many times. The V call is TRBV20-1, the J call TRBJ2-1; D is possibly TRBD1 (6 bases). This CDR3 is 11 amino acids long. The germline CDR1 and CDR2 sequences are DFQATT and SNEGSKA (reference sequence). With 5 bases removed from V and 7 bases from J, the gap between germline ends came to 9 bases. The CDR3 region has the DNA TGCAGTGCTGAAAGGGGGAATGAGCAGTTCTTC. It encodes CSAERGNEQFF.

In this sample, this clonotype turned up many times. The V call is TRBV19, the J call TRBJ2-1; possible D gene TRBD2, 5 bases. V was pared by 6 bases and J by 1 base, with 16 bases between. Germline V lookup: CDR1 LNHDA, CDR2 SQIVND (reference sequence). The CDR3 is made up of 16 amino acids. The CDR3 loop reads CASSRTATQSYNEQFF. In nucleotides, the CDR3 is TGTGCCAGTAGCCGGACTGCCACACAGTCCTACAATGAGCAGTTCTTC.

The chain couples TRBV2 to TRBJ1-5, with no clear D. CDR1 and CDR2 (germline): SNHLY, FYNNEI. Trimming shortened V by 8 bases and J by 2 bases, and 10 bases separated the two germline ends. This CDR3 spans 13 amino acids. DNA for the CDR3: TGTGCCAGCGTGCCGGGTCGCAATCAGCCCCAGCATTTT. Its protein is CASVPGRNQPQHF. The full variable domain, rest sourced from reference TRBV2 and TRBJ1-5, is EPEVTQTPSHQVTQMGQEVILRCVPISNHLYFYWYRQILGQKVEFLVSFYNNEISEKSEIFDDQFSVERPDGSNFTLKIRSTKLEDSAMYFCASVPGRNQPQHFGDGTRLSIL.

This clonotype was observed many times. The chain combines TRBV19 with TRBJ2-1; possibly TRBD2 for D (6 bases). Germline loops: CDR1 LNHDA, CDR2 SQIVND (reference sequence). The CDR3 has 15 amino acids. V was shortened by 5 bases and J by 5 bases, with 16 bases between the two germline ends. CDR3 region: CASSGSGVEDNEQFF. The CDR3 DNA reads as TGTGCCAGTAGTGGATCGGGGGTAGAGGACAATGAGCAGTTCTTC.

This clonotype was recorded at least ten times. The chain couples TRBV20-1 to TRBJ2-5; D gene uncertain. The V and J ends lost 1 base and 0 bases respectively, with 9 bases between them. The CDR3 is made up of 14 amino acids. Germline V lookup: CDR1 DFQATT, CDR2 SNEGSKA (reference sequence). The CDR3 is CSARVQPYQETQYF. As DNA, the CDR3 is TGCAGTGCTAGAGTACAGCCTTACCAAGAGACCCAGTACTTC.

This clonotype was seen at least ten times. The genes are TRBV18 and TRBJ1-4, with D unresolved. Trimming left V 2 bases short and J 7 bases short, with 11 bases between. The CDR3 loop spans 14 amino acids. Germline V CDR1 and CDR2: KGHSH, LQKENI. The CDR3 DNA reads TGTGCCAGCTCACCAGGGAGGGAATTTGAAAAACTGTTTTTT. Amino acids: CASSPGREFEKLFF.

A remark on this clonotype: A read error may be the cause here, since a much bigger clone is one base away. The rearrangement uses TRBV20-1 and TRBJ1-1, with D possibly TRBD1 on 5 matching bases. Germline lookup yields CDR1 DFQATT and CDR2 SNEGSKA (reference sequence). The CDR3 covers 14 residues. CDR3 coding DNA: TGCAGTGCTCAGAGGGCCGGTCCGGACACTGATGCTTTCTTT. Translated: CSAQRAGPDTDAFF.

Ten or more counts support this clonotype. The chain couples TRBV7-2 to TRBJ1-3; TRBD1 is a possible D gene (6 bases). Germline assignment: CDR1 SGHTA and CDR2 FQGNSA. The CDR3 length is 15 residues. With 2 bases removed from V and 1 base from J, the gap between germline ends came to 9 bases. CDR3 sequence reads: CASSLTGISGNTIYF. CDR3 nucleotide sequence: TGTGCCAGCAGCTTAACAGGGATTTCTGGAAACACCATATATTTT.

The table lists this clonotype with many counts. V and J are TRBV28 and TRBJ2-7; D remains unclear. The CDR3 is 13 amino acids. Germline V gene sequence: CDR1 MDHEN, CDR2 SYDVKM. The V end lost 7 bases, the J end lost 2 bases, and 12 bases lay between the germline ends. The CDR3 here is CASTDTRPYEQYF. The CDR3 bases are TGTGCCAGCACAGACACCCGACCCTACGAGCAGTACTTC. Full variable domain (missing parts from reference TRBV28 and TRBJ2-7): DVKVTQSSRYLVKRTGEKVFLECVQDMDHENMFWYRQDPGLGLRLIYFSYDVKMKEKGDIPEGYSVSREKKERFSLILESASTNQTSMYLCASTDTRPYEQYFGPGTRLTVT.

This clonotype was observed at least ten times. This chain joins TRBV9 and TRBJ2-7; possible D gene TRBD2, 6 bases. V lost 3 bases, J lost 2 bases, and 18 bases lay in between. Germline V gene data show CDR1 as SGDLS and CDR2 as YYNGEE. This CDR3 spans 16 amino acids. CDR3: CASSEVGVGGTYEQYF. The CDR3 nucleotides are TGTGCCAGCAGCGAGGTAGGCGTCGGGGGAACCTACGAGCAGTACTTC. The whole variable domain, filled in from reference TRBV9 and TRBJ2-7, reads DSGVTQTPKHLITATGQRVTLRCSPRSGDLSVYWYQQSLDQGLQFLIQYYNGEERAKGNILERFSAQQFPDLHSELNLSSLELGDSALYFCASSEVGVGGTYEQYFGPGTRLTVT.

This clonotype appeared a single time. At one boundary the junction diverges from the germline segment, which might be a read error. Here the CDR3 reads CGSSWDREETQYF. CDR3 in DNA: TGTGGCAGTAGTTGGGACAGGGAAGAGACCCAGTACTTC. This sequence joins TRBV19 and TRBJ2-5, with 9 bases lining up with TRBD1. The CDR3 is made up of 13 amino acids. From germline, CDR1 is LNHDA and CDR2 SQIVND (reference sequence).

The chain has TRBV20-1 and TRBJ1-4; a weak D match, TRBD1 (6 bases). Germline CDR1 DFQATT, CDR2 SNEGSKA (reference sequence). The V and J ends lost 3 bases and 0 bases respectively, with 11 bases between them. The CDR3 runs to 15 residues. CDR3 residues: CSARGQPATNEKLFF. CDR3 bases: TGCAGTGCTAGGGGACAACCCGCAACTAATGAAAAACTGTTTTTT.

This clonotype appeared many times. The chain is built from TRBV5-6 and TRBJ1-1; D gene uncertain. This CDR3 comprises 14 residues. The ends were cut back, 4 bases at V and 8 bases at J, with 18 bases in the middle. Germline V gene data show CDR1 as SGHDT and CDR2 as YYEEEE. CDR3 residues: CASSPGLAEQEAFF. CDR3 DNA: TGTGCCAGCAGCCCCGGGTTGGCGGAGCAAGAAGCTTTCTTT.

Ten or more counts support this clonotype. The rearrangement uses TRBV6-2 or TRBV6-3 and TRBJ1-6; D is ambiguous. The CDR3 totals 14 residues. V was trimmed by 6 bases and J by 10 bases, leaving 16 bases between them. Germline V lookup: CDR1 MNHEY, CDR2 SVGEGT. This chain's CDR3 is CASRVAPGRSPLHF. CDR3 sequence (DNA): TGTGCCAGCAGGGTGGCCCCTGGACGATCACCCCTCCACTTT.

This clonotype was seen repeatedly, ten times or more. The chain uses TRBV11-1 and TRBJ2-7; D perhaps matches TRBD1 (6 bases). The germline V and J ends were trimmed by 3 bases and 2 bases, with 14 bases remaining between them. Germline-derived CDR1 and CDR2 are SGHAT and FQDESV (reference sequence). The CDR3 loop spans 15 amino acids. In DNA form, the CDR3 reads TGTGCCAGCAGCTTGGACCGGGACACCGCCTACGAGCAGTACTTC. Translating it yields CASSLDRDTAYEQYF.

In this sample, this clonotype turned up a few times. The rearrangement uses TRBV20-1 and TRBJ1-1, with D perhaps matching TRBD1 (6 bases). The V and J ends lost 3 bases and 3 bases respectively, with 11 bases between them. Germline-derived CDR1 and CDR2 are DFQATT and SNEGSKA (reference sequence). There are 13 residues in the CDR3. The CDR3 reads CSASAGVYTEAFF. CDR3 nucleotide sequence: TGCAGTGCTAGTGCAGGGGTGTACACTGAAGCTTTCTTT.

This clonotype was counted at least ten times. The chain joins TRBV12-3 or TRBV12-4 to TRBJ1-1; weak D call: TRBD1 (6 bases). The CDR3 covers 14 residues. V was trimmed by 5 bases and J by 3 bases, leaving 13 bases between them. The CDR3 nucleotides are TGTGCCAGCAGTCGACAGGCCCCCGACACTGAAGCTTTCTTT. Translation gives CASSRQAPDTEAFF.

The sample holds many counts of this clonotype. The CDR3: CASSLALWIRDRGMSYEQYF. The CDR3 DNA is TGTGCCAGCAGTTTAGCGCTTTGGATTAGGGACAGGGGGATGTCCTACGAGCAGTACTTC. The rearrangement links TRBV12-3 or TRBV12-4 to TRBJ2-7, with 11 positions matching TRBD1. V was pared by 0 bases and J by 1 base, with 14 bases of the junction left unmatched. This CDR3 region has 20 residues.

Concerning this clonotype: A read error may explain this, as a much larger clone is one base away. This rearrangement joins TRBV2 to TRBJ2-2; tentatively, D is TRBD2 (5 bases). CDR3 length: 13 amino acids. Germline CDR1 reads SNHLY; CDR2 reads FYNNEI. CDR3 nucleotide sequence: TGTGCCAGCACCCCGCTCTACACCGGGGAGATGTTTTTT. This translates into CASTPLYTGEMFF.

The chain links TRBV5-1 to TRBJ2-2, with a tentative D call TRBD1 (6 bases). The germline V gene has CDR1 SGHRS and CDR2 YFSETQ. Trimming stripped 4 bases from V and 4 bases from J, with 8 bases between. The CDR3 loop spans 13 amino acids. CDR3 sequence (DNA): TGCGCCAGCAGCGGGACATCCACCGGGGAGCTGTTTTTT. It translates to CASSGTSTGELFF.

As to this clonotype: This sequence may be a read error, since a much larger clone differs from it by one base. This chain joins TRBV5-1 and TRBJ2-2; D tentatively fits TRBD1 or TRBD2 (5 bases each). Looked up from germline, CDR1 is SGHRS and CDR2 is YFSETQ. CDR3 length: 13 amino acids. CDR3 sequence (DNA): TGCGTCAGCAGCTATGGGGGAGTCGGGGAGCTGTTTTTT. It yields the protein CVSSYGGVGELFF.

At least ten counts were recorded for this clonotype. The V and J genes are TRBV18 and TRBJ2-7; a weak D match, TRBD1 (6 bases). The length of the CDR3 is 16 residues. Germline V gene data show CDR1 as KGHSH and CDR2 as LQKENI. With 0 bases removed from V and 0 bases from J, the gap between germline ends came to 12 bases. CDR3 loop: CASSPPPGQSSYEQYF. The CDR3, as DNA: TGTGCCAGCTCACCACCCCCCGGACAGAGCTCCTACGAGCAGTACTTC. The variable domain in full, completed from reference TRBV18 and TRBJ2-7, reads NAGVMQNPRHLVRRRGQEARLRCSPMKGHSHVYWYRQLPEEGLKFMVYLQKENIIDESGMPKERFSAEFPKEGPSILRIQQVVRGDSAAYFCASSPPPGQSSYEQYFGPGTRLTVT.

The table lists this clonotype with many counts. The chain recombines TRBV20-1 with TRBJ1-1; 7 bases align to TRBD1. This CDR3 contains 16 residues. Germline CDR1 DFQATT, CDR2 SNEGSKA (reference sequence). V trimming: 6 bases; J trimming: 9 bases; junction bases outside the gene matches: 22. CDR3 amino acids: CSASRASGTVFGKAFF. In DNA, the CDR3 is TGCAGTGCGTCCCGGGCCTCCGGGACAGTATTCGGGAAAGCTTTCTTT.

CDR3 region: CATQPRDGLTGELFF. CDR3 nucleotide sequence: TGTGCCACCCAACCCCGGGACGGACTCACCGGGGAGCTGTTTTTT. The V and J genes are TRBV12-3 or TRBV12-4 and TRBJ2-2; either TRBD1 or TRBD2 may supply D (5 bases each). The CDR3 covers 15 residues. V lost 10 bases and J 4 bases, leaving 19 bases between the germline ends.

J is TRBJ2-6 and V is TRBV5-1, with D tentatively TRBD2 (5 bases). This CDR3 has 16 residues. Germline V gene sequence: CDR1 SGHRS, CDR2 YFSETQ. The V and J ends lost 1 base and 2 bases respectively, with 10 bases between them. The CDR3: CASSLFPGTGANVLTF. CDR3 DNA sequence: TGCGCCAGCAGCTTGTTTCCGGGGACTGGGGCCAACGTCCTGACTTTC. The full variable domain, completed using reference TRBV5-1 and TRBJ2-6, is KAGVTQTPRYLIKTRGQQVTLSCSPISGHRSVSWYQQTPGQGLQFLFEYFSETQRNKGNFPGRFSGRQFSNSRSEMNVSTLELGDSALYLCASSLFPGTGANVLTFGAGSRLTVL.

This clonotype appeared many times. J is TRBJ1-1 and V is TRBV12-3 or TRBV12-4, with a tentative D call TRBD1 (5 bases). The CDR3 spans 13 residues. The V gene lost 8 bases and the J gene lost 6 bases, with 16 bases spanning the gap. CDR3 sequence: CASLLGGMAEAFF. The CDR3 DNA reads as TGTGCCAGCCTCCTGGGGGGGATGGCTGAAGCTTTCTTT.

In this sample, this clonotype turned up many times. The chain couples TRBV28 to TRBJ2-4; 14 positions agree with TRBD2. The CDR3 is made up of 16 amino acids. Germline CDR1 reads MDHEN; CDR2 reads SYDVKM. After removal of 4 bases from V and 6 bases from J, the junction contained 5 bases not matched to a gene. CDR3 residues: CASSSTSGGAGNIQYF. CDR3 sequence (DNA): TGTGCCAGCAGTTCGACTAGCGGGGGGGCTGGAAACATTCAGTACTTC.

This clonotype has ten or more counts. The CDR3 here is CASRPLGSNQPQHF. For the CDR3, the DNA is TGTGCCAGCCGCCCGTTGGGGAGCAATCAGCCCCAGCATTTT. The rearrangement joins TRBV28 to TRBJ1-5; D is unresolved. Trimming pared 8 bases from V and 1 base from J, leaving 12 bases between. Germline V gives CDR1 MDHEN, CDR2 SYDVKM. The CDR3 runs 14 residues.